This TCR beta chain was documented in a study of shared clonotypes between healthy human individuals. The overall study: There were three CD4 naive, three CD4 memory, two CD8 naive and one CD8 memory plates per donor. General study findings and limits: Memory subsets generally showed smaller estimated richness than naive subsets did. The generation probabilities recorded for non-shared clonotypes fell below those of clonotypes shared by all four donors. It was the few donors that limited the genetic and exposure-history diversity represented.

Here immunoSEQ multiplex PCR was the method, and the copy in TCRdb shows in-frame clones only, minus some. The sample lists more than 2,000,000 clones; approximately 93% were seen once. With respect to this clone: Its target is unknown.

Germline V gene lookup returns CDR1 SGDLS and CDR2 YYNGEE. The ends lost 0 bases at V and 5 bases at J; junction bases unmatched: 7. This CDR3 comprises 17 residues. V is TRBV9 and J is TRBJ2-2; 10 positions match TRBD1. The sample comprised naive CD4+ T cells from PBMCs. Subset meaning: CD45RA+ positively selected. This clonotype originated in a man younger than 30 in good health. Some clones in this sample may be carry-over from other donors' samples. Here the CDR3 reads CASSVGRDRGGTGELFF. CDR3 DNA sequence: TGTGCCAGCAGCGTAGGCCGGGACAGGGGAGGAACCGGGGAGCTGTTTTTT.